A selection of T cell receptor beta chains follows, all from one sample in a study of CD8 T cells in Susac syndrome. TCRdb reanalysed the immunoSEQ multiplex PCR reads using MiXCR and keeps one entry per CDR3 protein. The sample carries 100,000 to 150,000 distinct CDR3 sequences, 75% to 90% recorded once. Sequencing was performed on CD8+ T cells from PBMCs. The source is a human donor with multiple sclerosis. Both conserved end residues are part of each CDR3. The order of the fields is V gene, J gene, CDR3 protein.

TRBV28	TRBJ1-1	CASSFINTEAFF
TRBV10-3	TRBJ1-2	CAISESGVYGYTF
TRBV20-1	TRBJ1-4	CSLFGGEKLFF
TRBV19	TRBJ2-3	CASSMQLAESTDTQYF
TRBV11-2	TRBJ1-2	CASSLRDPFGYTF
TRBV28	TRBJ1-2	CASSPTGGAYGYTF
TRBV4-3	TRBJ1-3	CASSQGSAAGNTIYF
TRBV5-6	TRBJ2-5	CASSLAWPSRETQYF
TRBV6-1	TRBJ1-3	CASSRAGNTIYF
TRBV12-3/TRBV12-4	TRBJ2-5	CASRSSREAETQYF
TRBV19	TRBJ1-5	CASSIGSRWTSNQPQHF
TRBV20-1	TRBJ2-7	CSARDTGQGYEQYF
TRBV24-1	TRBJ1-4	CATSGSNNEKLFF
TRBV6-1	TRBJ2-7	CASNQGGYEQYF
TRBV27	TRBJ2-1	CASSPGTGSNEQFF
TRBV12-2	TRBJ1-2	CASRQTTSYTF
TRBV13	TRBJ1-5	CASSGPLGQGRGQPQHF
TRBV28	TRBJ1-1	CASSSRTGPNTEAFF
TRBV10-3	TRBJ1-1	CAISDAGQRNTEAFF
TRBV5-1	TRBJ2-6	CASSLGVRSGANVLTF
TRBV27	TRBJ2-6	CASSFTGSVGANVLTF
TRBV11-2	TRBJ1-2	CASSPKPRGTLYGYTF
TRBV7-9	TRBJ2-2	CASSSTVSGRRNTGELFF
TRBV5-6	TRBJ2-5	CASSPSGRVQETQYF
TRBV5-1	TRBJ1-6	CASSLRGEGVYSPLHF
TRBV20-1	TRBJ2-5	CSANPDFQETQYF
TRBV5-1	TRBJ2-2	CASSARGPGARANTGELFF
TRBV6-2/TRBV6-3	TRBJ2-3	CASKTWGGTQYF
TRBV4-1	TRBJ2-2	CASSQDLGGEELFF
TRBV3-1	TRBJ2-3	CASSQDGGTSTDTQYF
TRBV27	TRBJ1-1	CASSSGMLNTEAFF
TRBV12-3/TRBV12-4	TRBJ2-1	CASSLGQSGNEQFF
TRBV11-2	TRBJ2-7	CASSFGMFYEQYF
TRBV6-5	TRBJ2-1	CASSFGTSGSNEQFF
TRBV6-5	TRBJ2-1	CASSYSTGDSSYKEQFF
TRBV5-4	TRBJ1-2	CASSYVRVNYGYTF
TRBV5-5	TRBJ2-7	CASSEFRDSHEQYF
TRBV19	TRBJ1-5	CASRDPWTGDNQPQHF
TRBV27	TRBJ1-1	CASRSFTEAFF
TRBV4-3	TRBJ1-2	CASSQDRRTHYGYTF
TRBV6-1	TRBJ1-2	CASSENSGTASAGYTF
TRBV4-3	TRBJ2-2	CASSQGTSGSSRTGELFF
TRBV19	TRBJ2-5	CASSIATFQETQYF
TRBV24-1	TRBJ1-4	CAASATGLHEKLFF
TRBV12-3/TRBV12-4	TRBJ1-1	CASSPRDRENTEAFF
TRBV4-2	TRBJ2-3	CASSQDGVTQYF
TRBV11-2	TRBJ2-3	CASSFDRSTDTQYF
TRBV6-5	TRBJ1-1	CASSLAGLNTEAFF
TRBV6-5	TRBJ2-3	CASSHSGDDTDTQYF
TRBV12-3/TRBV12-4	TRBJ1-1	CASRPDDRVRAHTEAFF
TRBV7-2	TRBJ1-2	CASSHETMNYGYTF
TRBV6-1	TRBJ2-5	CASSDWTQETQYF
TRBV12-3/TRBV12-4	TRBJ1-5	CASRSTFSNQPQHF
TRBV20-1	TRBJ1-3	CSARDRGGIAGNTIYF
TRBV27	TRBJ2-7	CAGSFLNPHGTGLYEQHF
TRBV4-2	TRBJ2-1	CASSQAASEQFF
TRBV19	TRBJ2-5	CASRREAGGSWETQYF
TRBV20-1	TRBJ2-7	CSASPPREWTYEQYF
TRBV13	TRBJ2-1	CASSLDNEQFF